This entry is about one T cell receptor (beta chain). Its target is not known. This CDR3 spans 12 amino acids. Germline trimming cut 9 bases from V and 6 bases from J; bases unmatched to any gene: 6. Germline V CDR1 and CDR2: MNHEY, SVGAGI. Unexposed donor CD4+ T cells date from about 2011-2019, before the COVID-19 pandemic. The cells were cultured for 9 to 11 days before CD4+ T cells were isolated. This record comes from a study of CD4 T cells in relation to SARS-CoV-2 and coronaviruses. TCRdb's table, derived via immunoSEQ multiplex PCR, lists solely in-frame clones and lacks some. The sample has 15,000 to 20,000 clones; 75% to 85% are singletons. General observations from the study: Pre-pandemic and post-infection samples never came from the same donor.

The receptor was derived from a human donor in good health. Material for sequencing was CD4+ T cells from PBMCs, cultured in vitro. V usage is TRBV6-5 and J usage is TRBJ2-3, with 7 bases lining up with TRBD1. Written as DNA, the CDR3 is TGTGCCAGTCAGACAGGGTCCGATACGCAGTATTTT. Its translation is CASQTGSDTQYF.